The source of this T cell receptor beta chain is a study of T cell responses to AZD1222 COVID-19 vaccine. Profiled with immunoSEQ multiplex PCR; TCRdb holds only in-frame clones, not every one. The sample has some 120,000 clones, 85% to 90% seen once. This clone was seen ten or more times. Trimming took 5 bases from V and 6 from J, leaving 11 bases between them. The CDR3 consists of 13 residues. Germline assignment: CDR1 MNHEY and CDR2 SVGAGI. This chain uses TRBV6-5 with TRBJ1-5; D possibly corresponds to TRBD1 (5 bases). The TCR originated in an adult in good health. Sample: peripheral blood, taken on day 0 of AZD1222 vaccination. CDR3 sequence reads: CASSPGTAQPQHF. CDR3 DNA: TGTGCCAGCAGTCCCGGGACGGCTCAGCCCCAGCATTTT.